The clone carrying this T cell receptor (beta chain) came up many times. Antigen specificity is unknown. This sample is drawn from a study of T cells after yellow fever vaccination. The study's findings and limits: In post-booster samples, most primary-vaccination clones reappeared (approximately 95% CD4, approximately 91% CD8).

The CDR3 loop spans 12 amino acids. Germline-derived CDR1 and CDR2 are MNHEY and SVGEGT. Deletions cut 6 bases from V and 5 bases from J, with 8 bases between. Each CDR3 protein is one row after TCRdb ran MiXCR on the 5' RACE reads. This sample yields approximately 110,000 distinct CDR3 sequences, of which 7.4% are seen a single time; just under 2.5% belongs to the top ten. The sample consisted of CD4+ T cells sorted from PBMCs, taken 9 to 11 days after the first yellow fever vaccination. This clonotype was obtained from a man between 18 and 35 years old who received the YFV17D yellow fever vaccine. The chain has TRBV6-2 or TRBV6-3 and TRBJ2-1; the D gene is possibly TRBD2 (5 bases). CDR3 coding DNA: TGTGCCAGCAGAGGACTGGACAATGAGCAGTTCTTC. The encoded protein is CASRGLDNEQFF.